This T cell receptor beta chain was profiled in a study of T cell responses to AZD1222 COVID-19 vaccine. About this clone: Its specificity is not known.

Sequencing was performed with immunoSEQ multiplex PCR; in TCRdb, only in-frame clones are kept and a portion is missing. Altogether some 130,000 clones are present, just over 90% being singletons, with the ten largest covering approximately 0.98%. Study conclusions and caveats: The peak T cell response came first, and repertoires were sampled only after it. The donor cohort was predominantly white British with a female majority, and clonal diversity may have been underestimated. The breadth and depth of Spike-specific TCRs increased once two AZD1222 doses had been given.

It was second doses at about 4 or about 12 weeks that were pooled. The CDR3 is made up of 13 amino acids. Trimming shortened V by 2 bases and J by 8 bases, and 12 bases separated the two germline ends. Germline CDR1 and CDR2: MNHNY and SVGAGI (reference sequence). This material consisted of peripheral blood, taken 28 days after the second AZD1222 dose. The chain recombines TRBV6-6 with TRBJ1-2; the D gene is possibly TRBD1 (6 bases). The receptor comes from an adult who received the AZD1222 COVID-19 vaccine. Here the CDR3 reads CASSYPAGEGYTF. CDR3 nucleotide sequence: TGTGCCAGCAGTTACCCCGCAGGGGAGGGCTACACCTTC.